Only a few counts were recorded for the clone carrying this TCR beta chain. These data originate in a study of blood T cells in healthy people across ages. A second PCR, run for roughly 6 to 11 cycles, used a sample-barcoded 5' primer plus a J-beta primer mix. TCRdb used MiXCR to reprocess the 5' RACE reads, holding one entry per CDR3 protein. The sample yields over a million distinct CDR3 sequences, around 45% seen once. The CDR3 totals 12 residues. Germline V gene lookup returns CDR1 DFQATT and CDR2 SNEGSKA (reference sequence). Trimming removed 3 bases at V and 1 base at J, with 6 bases between. The J gene is TRBJ1-1, the V gene TRBV20-1; TRBD1 might be the D (6 bases). This clonotype was sampled from a woman aged 55-69 years in good health. Sequencing was done on a sample of blood. The CDR3 spells CSARDRNTEAFF. The CDR3 bases are TGCAGTGCTAGGGACAGGAACACTGAAGCTTTCTTT.